A selection of T cell receptor beta chains follows, all from one sample in a study of T cells in Graves' hyperthyroidism and ophthalmopathy. TCRdb fed the multiplex PCR reads into MiXCR, producing one record per CDR3 protein. The repertoire holds nearly 600,000 distinct CDR3 sequences, with around 14% as singletons. Sequencing was done on a sample of blood. These receptors all stem from a woman between 18 and 29 years old with Graves' ophthalmopathy. Each CDR3 is given with its conserved first and last residue. D genes are given only for firm matches. The size field is filled for only some rows; it gives once, few, many or a size class.

>many|-|TRBJ1-5|TRBV30
CAWSVLGSNQPQHF
TGTGCCTGGAGTGTACTGGGGAGCAATCAGCCCCAGCATTTT
>many|TRBD1|TRBJ2-7|TRBV5-1
CASSLLTGEGGEQYF
TGCGCCAGCAGTTTGCTAACAGGGGAAGGCGGCGAGCAGTACTTC
>many|-|TRBJ1-5|TRBV28
CASSGVQPQHF
TGTGCCAGCAGTGGGGTCCAGCCCCAGCATTTT
>many|-|TRBJ1-5|TRBV11-2
CASSLEGGSNQPQHF
TGTGCCAGCAGCTTAGAAGGAGGGAGCAATCAGCCCCAGCATTTT
>-|TRBD2|TRBJ2-2|TRBV6-1
CASSELAVAGELFF
TGTGCCAGCAGTGAACTAGCGGTCGCCGGGGAGCTGTTTTTT
>-|TRBD2|TRBJ2-1|TRBV4-2
CASSQASGGSNEQFF
TGTGCCAGCAGCCAAGCTTCGGGGGGAAGCAATGAGCAGTTCTTC
>-|-|TRBJ2-7|TRBV20-1
CSARAPGGTSYEQYF
TGCAGTGCTCGAGCGCCTGGCGGCACCTCCTACGAGCAGTACTTC
>many|TRBD2|TRBJ2-7|TRBV4-1
CASSQGGTNTYEQYF
TGCGCCAGCAGCCAAGGCGGGACTAACACCTACGAGCAGTACTTC
>many|TRBD2|TRBJ2-1|TRBV7-8
CASSLGMGRRTSGRREQFF
TGTGCCAGCAGCTTAGGCATGGGAAGAAGGACTAGCGGGAGACGAGAGCAGTTCTTC
>few|TRBD2|TRBJ2-7|TRBV30
CAWSSRTSGSYEQYF
TGTGCCTGGAGTTCCCGGACTAGCGGGAGTTACGAGCAGTACTTC
>many|-|TRBJ1-4|TRBV27
CASSWRTPNEKLFF
TGTGCCAGCAGTTGGAGGACCCCAAATGAAAAACTGTTTTTT
>-|-|TRBJ2-1|TRBV20-1
CSAKGQAYNEQFF
TGCAGTGCTAAGGGGCAGGCCTACAATGAGCAGTTCTTC
>many|-|TRBJ1-6|TRBV5-1
CASSLDDRKAHNSPLHF
TGCGCCAGCAGCTTGGATGACAGGAAGGCCCATAATTCACCCCTCCACTTT
>many|TRBD2|TRBJ2-4|TRBV11-2
CASSLSGLAEAKNIQYF
TGTGCCAGCAGCTTATCCGGACTAGCGGAAGCCAAAAACATTCAGTACTTC
>many|-|TRBJ2-5|TRBV28
CASSLGRSMGRETQYF
TGTGCCAGCAGCCTGGGACGGAGTATGGGTAGGGAGACCCAGTACTTC
>-|TRBD1|TRBJ2-5|TRBV19
CATRTGGVETQYF
TGTGCCACCCGGACAGGGGGCGTGGAGACCCAGTACTTC
>-|-|TRBJ2-5|TRBV19
CASSIQVDVIETQYF
TGTGCCAGTAGTATACAGGTGGATGTCATTGAGACCCAGTACTTC